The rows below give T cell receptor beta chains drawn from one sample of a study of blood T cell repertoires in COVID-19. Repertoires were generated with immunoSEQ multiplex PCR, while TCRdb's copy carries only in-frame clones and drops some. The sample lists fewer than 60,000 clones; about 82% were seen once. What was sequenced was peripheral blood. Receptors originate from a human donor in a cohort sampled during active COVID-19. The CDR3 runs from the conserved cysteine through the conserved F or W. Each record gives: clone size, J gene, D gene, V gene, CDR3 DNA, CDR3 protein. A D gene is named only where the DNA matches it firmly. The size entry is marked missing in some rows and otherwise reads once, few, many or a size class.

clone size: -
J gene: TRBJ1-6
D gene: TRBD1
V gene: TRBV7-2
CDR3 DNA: TGTGCCAGCAGCTCCCCCGAGACAGGGAATAATTCACCCCTCCACTTT
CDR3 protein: CASSSPETGNNSPLHF

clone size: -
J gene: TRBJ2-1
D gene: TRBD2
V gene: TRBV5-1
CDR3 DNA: TGCGCCAGCAGCTTGGGGTTAGCGGGACCCATCTACAATGAGCAGTTCTTC
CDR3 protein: CASSLGLAGPIYNEQFF

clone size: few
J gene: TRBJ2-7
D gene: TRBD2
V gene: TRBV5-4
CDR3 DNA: TGTGCCAGCAGCCCCGGACTAGCGGGAGTACCTCTCTACGAGCAGTACTTC
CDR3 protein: CASSPGLAGVPLYEQYF

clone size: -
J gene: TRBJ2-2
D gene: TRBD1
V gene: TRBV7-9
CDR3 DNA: TGTGCCAGCAGCTCCAGACAGGGGAACACCGGGGAGCTGTTTTTT
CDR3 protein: CASSSRQGNTGELFF

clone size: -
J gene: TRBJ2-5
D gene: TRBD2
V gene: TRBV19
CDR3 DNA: TGTGCCAGTAGTAGAGCGGGGGTACGGGAGACCCAGTACTTC
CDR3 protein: CASSRAGVRETQYF

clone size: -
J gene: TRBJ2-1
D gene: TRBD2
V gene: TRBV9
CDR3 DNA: TGTGCCAGCAGCCCCCTTAGCGGGAGCTACAATGAGCAGTTCTTC
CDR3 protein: CASSPLSGSYNEQFF

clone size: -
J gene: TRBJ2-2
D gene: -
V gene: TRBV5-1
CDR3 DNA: TGCGCCAGCAGCCGGCCGACTAGTATCCCCGGGGAGCTGTTTTTT
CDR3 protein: CASSRPTSIPGELFF

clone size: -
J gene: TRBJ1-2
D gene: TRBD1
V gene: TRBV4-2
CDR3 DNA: TGTGCCAGCAGCCAAGGCCCCGGGACAGCGGATGGCTACACCTTC
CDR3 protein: CASSQGPGTADGYTF

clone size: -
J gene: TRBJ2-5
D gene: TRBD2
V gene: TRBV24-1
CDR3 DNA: TGTGCCACCAGTGACCGTGGGACTAGCGGGAGGCAAGAGACCCAGTACTTC
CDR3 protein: CATSDRGTSGRQETQYF

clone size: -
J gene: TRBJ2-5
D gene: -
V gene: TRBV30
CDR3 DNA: TGTGCCTGGAGTCCGGACCAGGGACACACCCAGTACTTC
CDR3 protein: CAWSPDQGHTQYF

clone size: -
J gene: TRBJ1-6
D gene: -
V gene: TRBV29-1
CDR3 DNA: TGCAGCGTTAGACTTCAATTGGATTCACCCCTCCACTTT
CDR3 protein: CSVRLQLDSPLHF

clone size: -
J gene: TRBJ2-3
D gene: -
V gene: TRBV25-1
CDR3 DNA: TGTGCCAGCAGTGAATTTCCTAGTAGTTCGACGGATACGCAGTATTTT
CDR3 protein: CASSEFPSSSTDTQYF

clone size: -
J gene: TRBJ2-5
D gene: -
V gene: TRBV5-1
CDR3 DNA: TGCGCCAGCAGGACGACAGGACAAGAGACCCAGTACTTC
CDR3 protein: CASRTTGQETQYF

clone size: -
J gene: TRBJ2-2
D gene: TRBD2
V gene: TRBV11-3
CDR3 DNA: TGTGCCAGCAGCCTAACCCTGGGACTAGCGGGAGTTATCACCGGGGAGCTGTTTTTT
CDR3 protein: CASSLTLGLAGVITGELFF

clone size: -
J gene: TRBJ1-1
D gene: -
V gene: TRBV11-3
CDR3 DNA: TGTGCCAGCAGCTCAGGACAGTACACTGAAGCTTTCTTT
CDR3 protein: CASSSGQYTEAFF

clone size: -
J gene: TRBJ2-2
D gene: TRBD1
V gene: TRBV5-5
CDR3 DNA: TGTGCCAGCAGCTTGGTGGCAGGCAGGGGGCTATTGGAGCTGTTTTTT
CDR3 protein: CASSLVAGRGLLELFF

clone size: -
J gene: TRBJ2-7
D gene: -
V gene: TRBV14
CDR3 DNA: TGTGCCAGCAAACCTGGGTGGAGCGTCGAGCAGTACTTC
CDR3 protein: CASKPGWSVEQYF

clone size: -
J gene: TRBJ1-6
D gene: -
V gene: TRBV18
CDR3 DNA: TGTGCCAGCTCACCAGCGGGTATCTATTCACCCCTCCACTTT
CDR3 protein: CASSPAGIYSPLHF

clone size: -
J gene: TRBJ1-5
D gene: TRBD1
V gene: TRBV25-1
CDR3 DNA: TGTGCCAGCAGTGTTAAAGGGACAGCATATAGCAATCAGCCCCAGCATTTT
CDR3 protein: CASSVKGTAYSNQPQHF

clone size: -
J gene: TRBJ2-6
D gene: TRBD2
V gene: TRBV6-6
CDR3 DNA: TGTGCCAGCAGCCCCGGGACTAGCGGGAGGTGGGTCTCTGGGGCCAACGTCCTGACTTTC
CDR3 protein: CASSPGTSGRWVSGANVLTF

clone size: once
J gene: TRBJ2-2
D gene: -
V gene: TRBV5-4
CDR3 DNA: TGTGCCAGCAGCCCGCCATCTCCGCCCGGAGGCACCGGGGAGCTGTTTTTT
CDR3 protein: CASSPPSPPGGTGELFF

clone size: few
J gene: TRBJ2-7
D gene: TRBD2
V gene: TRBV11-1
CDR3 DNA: TGTGCCAGCAGCTTAGCAAGGGGACTAGCGGAGTACGAGCAGTACTTC
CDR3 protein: CASSLARGLAEYEQYF

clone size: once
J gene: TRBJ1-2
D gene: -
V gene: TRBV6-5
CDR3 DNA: TGTGCCAGCAGTCTAGGGGGTATCGTCAGCTACACCTTC
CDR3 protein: CASSLGGIVSYTF

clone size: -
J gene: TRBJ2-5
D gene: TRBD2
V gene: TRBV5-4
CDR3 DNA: TGTGCCAGCAGCTCAAGCGGGGGGCTCTGGGGGGAGACCCAGTACTTC
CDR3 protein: CASSSSGGLWGETQYF

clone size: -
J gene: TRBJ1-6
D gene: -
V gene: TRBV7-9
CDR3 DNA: TGTGCCAGCAGCTCTACCGGTGCGTCACCCCTCCACTTT
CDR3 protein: CASSSTGASPLHF

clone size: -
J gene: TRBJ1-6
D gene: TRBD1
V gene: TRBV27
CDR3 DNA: TGTGCCAGCAGTTTATTAAGGACAGGCTATTATAATTCACCCCTCCACTTT
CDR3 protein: CASSLLRTGYYNSPLHF

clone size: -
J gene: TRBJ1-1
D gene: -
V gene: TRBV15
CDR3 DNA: TGTGCCACCAGCAGAGATCGAGCGAACACTGAAGCTTTCTTT
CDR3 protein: CATSRDRANTEAFF

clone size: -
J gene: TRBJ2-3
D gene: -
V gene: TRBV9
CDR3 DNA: TGTGCCAGCAGCGTAGGAGGATCAGTAGATACGCAGTATTTT
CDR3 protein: CASSVGGSVDTQYF

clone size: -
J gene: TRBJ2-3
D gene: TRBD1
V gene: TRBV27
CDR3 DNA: TGTGCCAGCACCCTAGGGGGCAGTAGGTATTTT
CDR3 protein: CASTLGGSRYF

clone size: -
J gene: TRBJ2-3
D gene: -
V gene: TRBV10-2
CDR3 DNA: TGCGCCAGCAGTGAGTTTGCGGCCCCTCCCTCAGATACGCAGTATTTT
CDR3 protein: CASSEFAAPPSDTQYF

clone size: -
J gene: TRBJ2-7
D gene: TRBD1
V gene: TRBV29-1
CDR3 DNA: TGCAGCGTCGACACAGGGGGCTACGAGCAGTACTTC
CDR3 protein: CSVDTGGYEQYF